The next 30 T cell receptor beta chains were all read from a single sample in a study of long-term antiretroviral therapy in people with HIV. The immunoSEQ assay was v3.0, run at survey level. The method was immunoSEQ multiplex PCR; TCRdb's version includes in-frame clones alone and lacks a portion of them. This repertoire shows 30,000 to 35,000 clones, about 70% found once; its top ten account for 3% to 3.5%. The material was unsorted PBMCs, obtained 3 years after starting antiretroviral therapy. The receptors come from a man aged 50 or older with HIV.

The rearrangement links TRBV4-3 to TRBJ2-7; 11 nucleotides align to TRBD2. This CDR3 is 15 amino acids long. Germline V gene lookup returns CDR1 LGHNA and CDR2 YSLEER. V gave up 1 base and J gave up 7 bases; unmatched junction bases: 6. The CDR3 reads CASSQGLAGFGEQYF. The CDR3 DNA reads TGCGCCAGCAGCCAAGGACTAGCGGGGTTTGGGGAGCAGTACTTC.

The chain links TRBV5-4 to TRBJ2-5; D ambiguous. The CDR3 contains 11 residues. CDR1 and CDR2 (germline): SGHNT, YYREEE (reference sequence). V was cut by 1 base and J by 4 bases, with 2 bases left in between. This chain's CDR3 is CASSLRETQYF. The CDR3 bases are TGTGCCAGCAGCTTGCGAGAGACCCAGTACTTC.

This clone came up once. The V and J genes are TRBV11-3 and TRBJ2-3; 9 nucleotides line up with TRBD1. The trim removed 4 bases at V and 0 bases at J, leaving 8 bases unmatched. The length of the CDR3 is 17 residues. The germline CDR1 and CDR2 sequences are SGHNT and YENEEA. In nucleotides, the CDR3 is TGTGCCAGCAGCTCTTCCTGGGACAGGGAAAGCACAGATACGCAGTATTTT. The encoded protein is CASSSSWDRESTDTQYF. Drawing the rest from reference TRBV11-3 and TRBJ2-3, the complete variable domain is EAGVVQSPRYKIIEKKQPVAFWCNPISGHNTLYWYLQNLGQGPELLIRYENEEAVDDSQLPKDRFSAERLKGVDSTLKIQPAELGDSAVYLCASSSSWDRESTDTQYFGPGTRLTVL.

The chain recombines TRBV10-2 with TRBJ1-2, with D maybe TRBD1 (5 bases). The CDR3 runs to 11 residues. Germline assignment: CDR1 WSHSY and CDR2 SAAADI. The germline V and J ends were trimmed by 8 bases and 5 bases, with 9 bases remaining between them. DNA for the CDR3: TGCGCCAGCGGGACCCAATATGGCTACACCTTC. This codes for CASGTQYGYTF.

In DNA form, the CDR3 reads TGTGCCAGCAGCTATAGTGGGAGCTCCTATAATTCACCCCTCCACTTT. This sequence encodes CASSYSGSSYNSPLHF. J is TRBJ1-6 and V is TRBV7-9; D is unresolved. Germline assignment: CDR1 SEHNR and CDR2 FQNEAQ (reference sequence). The CDR3 spans 16 residues. V was shortened by 4 bases and J by 0 bases, with 10 bases between the two germline ends.

The J gene is TRBJ1-6, the V gene TRBV28, with D perhaps matching TRBD1 (5 bases). CDR3 length: 16 residues. The germline V and J ends were trimmed by 3 bases and 0 bases, with 9 bases remaining between them. Germline V gives CDR1 MDHEN, CDR2 SYDVKM. The CDR3 DNA sequence: TGTGCCAGCAGTTTTTGGAGGGGCTCCTATAATTCACCCCTCCACTTT. Residues: CASSFWRGSYNSPLHF.

The genes are TRBV6-5 and TRBJ2-3, with 7 bases that match TRBD1. The CDR3 contains 13 residues. Germline assignment: CDR1 MNHEY and CDR2 SVGAGI. The trim removed 7 bases at V and 9 bases at J, leaving 10 bases unmatched. This CDR3 is CASTRGPGRTQYF. The CDR3 DNA sequence: TGTGCCAGCACTAGGGGGCCGGGGCGGACGCAGTATTTT.

This chain joins TRBV10-1 and TRBJ2-5; possible D gene TRBD2, 6 bases. CDR3 length: 17 amino acids. The germline V gene has CDR1 WNHNN and CDR2 SYGVQD (reference sequence). V lost 4 bases to trimming and J lost 2 bases, with 20 bases between them. CDR3 coding DNA: TGCGCCAGCAGTGGCCGCGGGACTCCGGAGGGACAAGAGACCCAGTACTTC. This sequence encodes CASSGRGTPEGQETQYF.

This chain connects TRBV9 to TRBJ1-4; 9 bases fit TRBD1. The germline CDR1 and CDR2 sequences are SGDLS and YYNGEE. The length of the CDR3 is 16 residues. Unmatched junction bases numbered 7, after V lost 0 bases and J lost 7 bases. CDR3 sequence: CASSVGIGTGSEKLFF. CDR3 nucleotide sequence: TGTGCCAGCAGCGTAGGAATAGGGACAGGGAGTGAAAAACTGTTTTTT.

This rearrangement joins TRBV7-9 to TRBJ2-7; 7 bases fit TRBD2. This CDR3 is built from 16 residues. Germline CDR1 is SEHNR and CDR2 is FQNEAQ (reference sequence). The V gene end was trimmed by 9 bases and the J gene end by 0 bases; junction bases not matched to a gene: 14. Here the CDR3 reads CASSPGGTASSYEQYF. The CDR3 nucleotides read TGTGCCAGTTCGCCCGGGGGGACGGCCAGCTCCTACGAGCAGTACTTC.

This clone was recorded a few times. The J gene is TRBJ1-5, the V gene TRBV2; D might be TRBD1 (6 bases). V was pared by 7 bases and J by 1 base, with 11 bases between. The CDR3 consists of 14 residues. Germline values: CDR1 SNHLY, CDR2 FYNNEI. The chain's CDR3 is CASNGQRSNQPQHF. The CDR3 DNA follows: TGTGCCAGCAACGGACAGAGGAGCAATCAGCCCCAGCATTTT.

A few counts support this clone. The CDR3 loop reads CASSQGASTEAFF. In nucleotides, the CDR3 is TGTGCCAGCTCACAGGGGGCGAGTACTGAAGCTTTCTTT. The rearrangement uses TRBV18 and TRBJ1-1; TRBD1 matches at 7 bases. Trimming removed 4 bases from V and 5 bases from J; junction bases left unmatched: 4. Germline CDR1 reads KGHSH; CDR2 reads LQKENI. CDR3 length: 13 residues.

The chain is built from TRBV18 and TRBJ2-7; D gene ambiguous. The CDR3 totals 17 residues. The germline V gene encodes CDR1 KGHSH and CDR2 LQKENI. The V gene lost 4 bases and the J gene lost 2 bases, with 21 bases spanning the gap. This chain's CDR3 is CASSLNQLSWAAYEQYF. CDR3 nucleotide sequence: TGTGCCAGCTCACTAAATCAACTTAGTTGGGCAGCCTACGAGCAGTACTTC. The entire variable domain, with the rest obtained from reference TRBV18 and TRBJ2-7, is as follows: NAGVMQNPRHLVRRRGQEARLRCSPMKGHSHVYWYRQLPEEGLKFMVYLQKENIIDESGMPKERFSAEFPKEGPSILRIQQVVRGDSAAYFCASSLNQLSWAAYEQYFGPGTRLTVT.

Worth noting for this clone: Other DNA variants within this sample encode the same CDR3. J is TRBJ2-7 and V is TRBV9, with 9 positions matching TRBD1. The CDR3 totals 14 residues. The V gene's germline CDR1 is SGDLS and CDR2 YYNGEE. V gave up 0 bases and J gave up 2 bases; unmatched junction bases: 0. CDR3 in amino acids: CASSVGQGAYEQYF. As DNA, the CDR3 is TGTGCCAGCAGCGTAGGACAGGGGGCCTACGAGCAGTACTTC.

Here the CDR3 reads CASSLSGTANTEAFF. CDR3 DNA: TGTGCCAGCAGTTTATCAGGGACAGCGAACACTGAAGCTTTCTTT. The chain uses TRBV27 and TRBJ1-1; 7 bases line up with TRBD1. CDR1 MNHEY and CDR2 SMNVEV come from the germline V gene (reference sequence). There are 15 residues in the CDR3. The V segment lost 0 bases and the J segment 1 base; nucleotides outside the gene matches: 2.

The chain has TRBV6-5 and TRBJ2-7; tentative D call: TRBD1 (6 bases). V was pared by 0 bases and J by 4 bases, with 16 bases between. The CDR3 is made up of 16 amino acids. CDR1 and CDR2 from the germline V gene are MNHEY and SVGAGI. In nucleotides, the CDR3 is TGTGCCAGCAGTTACTCGATAGCTACAGGGTGGTACGAGCAGTACTTC. This translates into CASSYSIATGWYEQYF.

The V gene is TRBV19, the J gene TRBJ1-1; TRBD1 might be the D (6 bases). Germline V gene lookup returns CDR1 LNHDA and CDR2 SQIVND (reference sequence). The CDR3 runs to 14 residues. V was trimmed by 3 bases and J by 6 bases, leaving 14 bases between them. The CDR3 loop is CASSIETGRAEAFF. DNA for the CDR3: TGTGCCAGTAGTATTGAAACAGGGAGGGCTGAAGCTTTCTTT.

The chain links TRBV21-1 to TRBJ2-7; TRBD2, the D gene given by the table, was not confirmed from the DNA. TRBV21-1 is designated a pseudogene. The CDR3 spans 16 residues. This CDR3 is CASSKEASGVSYEQYF. The CDR3 DNA reads TGTGCCAGCAGCAAAGAGGCTAGCGGGGTCTCCTACGAGCAGTACTTC.

The V and J genes are TRBV7-9 and TRBJ1-6, with 7 bases lining up with TRBD1. The CDR3 extends over 16 amino acids. The V gene's germline CDR1 is SEHNR and CDR2 FQNEAQ (reference sequence). V trimming: 5 bases; J trimming: 8 bases; junction bases outside the gene matches: 12. In DNA, the CDR3 is TGTGCCAGCAGCCAAGGTGCAGGGGGAATGCATTCACCCCTCCACTTT. This gives the protein CASSQGAGGMHSPLHF.

The rearrangement uses TRBV4-3 and TRBJ2-2; D ambiguous. CDR3 size: 14 residues. The germline V and J ends were trimmed by 4 bases and 0 bases, with 6 bases remaining between them. The germline gives CDR1 LGHNA, CDR2 YSLEER. The CDR3, as DNA: TGCGCCAGCAGCCTCGGACCGAACACCGGGGAGCTGTTTTTT. This codes for CASSLGPNTGELFF.

The V call is TRBV27, the J call TRBJ1-1; 8 nucleotides match TRBD1. Germline trimming cut 5 bases from V and 5 bases from J; bases unmatched to any gene: 10. The CDR3 extends over 15 amino acids. CDR1 MNHEY and CDR2 SMNVEV come from the germline V gene (reference sequence). The CDR3 DNA sequence: TGTGCCAGCAGTCCCTGGACAGGGCGGGTGACTGAAGCTTTCTTT. Translating it yields CASSPWTGRVTEAFF.

This clone was seen a few times. The genes are TRBV11-2 and TRBJ1-6; possibly TRBD1 for D (5 bases). The CDR3 loop spans 12 amino acids. Germline V gives CDR1 SGHAT, CDR2 FQNNGV. The V end was cut by 4 bases, the J end by 11 bases, with 9 bases between. The CDR3 protein is CASSSGPAPLHF. Written as DNA, the CDR3 is TGTGCCAGCAGCTCGGGGCCAGCACCCCTCCACTTT.

The V and J genes are TRBV5-4 and TRBJ1-3, with 8 bases aligning to TRBD1. This CDR3 has 15 amino acids. V gave up 0 bases and J gave up 2 bases; unmatched junction bases: 1. Germline CDR1 is SGHNT and CDR2 is YYREEE (reference sequence). CDR3: CASSLVRGPGNTIYF. The CDR3 DNA reads TGTGCCAGCAGCTTGGTCAGGGGGCCTGGAAACACCATATATTTT.

The count of this clone is one. The chain carries TRBV4-3 and TRBJ2-3, with 7 nucleotides matching TRBD2. The CDR3 has 16 residues. CDR1 and CDR2 (germline): LGHNA, YSLEER. The junction had 9 bases not matched to a gene; V was cut back by 0 bases and J by 6 bases. Written as DNA, the CDR3 is TGCGCCAGCAGCCAAGATATCGTGGGAGGGCCGGATACGCAGTATTTT. Its translation: CASSQDIVGGPDTQYF.

The chain links TRBV30 to TRBJ2-7; D is perhaps TRBD2 (6 bases). Germline CDR1 reads GTSNPN; CDR2 reads SVGIG (reference sequence). Trimming left V 8 bases short and J 5 bases short, with 28 bases between. CDR3 length: 16 amino acids. The chain's CDR3 is CATTFPPGVPRNEQYF. The CDR3, as DNA: TGTGCCACAACCTTCCCCCCGGGGGTACCCCGAAACGAGCAGTACTTC.

The chain employs TRBV5-6 and TRBJ1-5, with D perhaps matching TRBD1 (5 bases). From germline, CDR1 is SGHDT and CDR2 YYEEEE. V lost 4 bases, J lost 4 bases, and 15 bases lay in between. The CDR3 is 15 amino acids. CDR3 nucleotide sequence: TGTGCCAGCAGCCGATACGGGGGGTGGAATCAGCCCCAGCATTTT. Protein: CASSRYGGWNQPQHF.

V usage is TRBV21-1 and J usage is TRBJ2-7. TRBV21-1 is annotated as a pseudogene. The CDR3 spans 11 residues. The CDR3: CASSKRVEQYF. Written as DNA, the CDR3 is TGTGCCAGCAGCAAAAGGGTCGAGCAGTACTTC.

CDR3: CASSIPDRGPGTQYF. The CDR3 DNA reads TGTGCCAGTAGTATACCCGACAGGGGGCCCGGGACCCAGTACTTC. The chain is built from TRBV19 and TRBJ2-5, with 10 bases matching TRBD1. V lost 2 bases and J lost 7; bases outside the gene matches: 7. Germline V gene lookup returns CDR1 LNHDA and CDR2 SQIVND (reference sequence). This CDR3 contains 15 residues.

The chain uses TRBV30 and TRBJ2-7; 8 nucleotides agree with TRBD1. Germline V gives CDR1 GTSNPN, CDR2 SVGIG (reference sequence). CDR3 length: 11 amino acids. V dropped 8 bases and J dropped 3; count of bases not matched to a gene: 3. The CDR3 region is CAGGQGYEQYF. CDR3 nucleotide sequence: TGTGCCGGCGGACAGGGCTACGAGCAGTACTTC.

The chain is built from TRBV30 and TRBJ2-7, with D possibly matching TRBD2 (6 bases). The CDR3 loop spans 19 amino acids. Germline V gene data show CDR1 as GTSNPN and CDR2 as SVGIG (reference sequence). V lost 0 bases to trimming and J lost 3 bases, with 27 bases between them. CDR3 loop: CAWSVGVAGFAGSRYEQYF. CDR3 nucleotide sequence: TGTGCCTGGAGTGTCGGGGTAGCAGGGTTTGCGGGATCGCGCTACGAGCAGTACTTC. Based on the CDR3 plus reference TRBV30 and TRBJ2-7, the full variable domain is SQTIHQWPATLVQPVGSPLSLECTVEGTSNPNLYWYRQAAGRGLQLLFYSVGIGQISSEVPQNLSASRPQDRQFILSSKKLLLSDSGFYLCAWSVGVAGFAGSRYEQYFGPGTRLTVT.